This entry lists 27 T cell receptor beta chains sequenced from one sample in a study of T-cell reconstitution after alpha-beta-depleted transplantation in children. Unique molecular identifiers were used to barcode this TCRbeta library. TCRdb called the PCR reads again in MiXCR, with one record for every CDR3 protein. Of about 500,000 distinct CDR3 sequences in the sample, less than 35% were seen once. Source: PBMCs from the stem cell graft donor, taken from the stem cell graft. The receptors come from a human donor who donated a stem cell graft to a child with aplastic anemia.

CDR3 coding DNA: TGTGCCAGCTGCCGCCGGGGGGGACAGGGTTTCTCTGGGGCCAACGTCCTGACTTTC. Residues: CASCRRGGQGFSGANVLTF. This chain uses TRBV2 with TRBJ2-6, with D tentatively TRBD1 (9 bases). Trimming shortened V by 8 bases and J by 0 bases, and 23 bases separated the two germline ends. Germline-derived CDR1 and CDR2 are SNHLY and FYNNEI. There are 19 residues in the CDR3.

The rearrangement uses TRBV18 and TRBJ2-2; D possibly corresponds to TRBD1 (6 bases). The germline V and J ends were trimmed by 1 base and 1 base, with 7 bases remaining between them. CDR1 is KGHSH and CDR2 is LQKENI in the germline V gene. The CDR3 is 15 amino acids. The CDR3 nucleotides read TGTGCCAGCTCACCACGGGACAAGAACACCGGGGAGCTGTTTTTT. This encodes CASSPRDKNTGELFF. Full variable domain (remainder filled in from reference TRBV18 and TRBJ2-2): NAGVMQNPRHLVRRRGQEARLRCSPMKGHSHVYWYRQLPEEGLKFMVYLQKENIIDESGMPKERFSAEFPKEGPSILRIQQVVRGDSAAYFCASSPRDKNTGELFFGEGSRLTVL.

This clonotype has only a few counts. This rearrangement joins TRBV24-1 to TRBJ1-5; 10 positions match TRBD1. Germline CDR1 KGHDR, CDR2 SFDVKD. Trimming at V came to 4 bases and at J to 5 bases, leaving 4 bases not matched to a gene. This CDR3 spans 15 amino acids. CDR3: CATSDRTGGHQPQHF. For the CDR3, the DNA is TGTGCCACCAGTGACCGGACAGGGGGTCATCAGCCCCAGCATTTT.

This clonotype was found a few times. The V and J genes are TRBV7-9 and TRBJ2-1; D is unresolved. This CDR3 has 16 amino acids. The V gene lost 5 bases and the J gene lost 0 bases, with 14 bases spanning the gap. Per the germline V gene, CDR1 is SEHNR and CDR2 is FQNEAQ (reference sequence). The CDR3 reads CASSLLAPSSYNEQFF. CDR3 in DNA: TGTGCCAGCAGCCTACTCGCGCCGAGCTCCTACAATGAGCAGTTCTTC.

The chain links TRBV6-6 to TRBJ2-1, with unresolved D. The germline V gene encodes CDR1 MNHNY and CDR2 SVGAGI (reference sequence). The CDR3 is 11 amino acids. Trimming stripped 6 bases from V and 7 bases from J, with 7 bases between. CDR3 amino acids: CASRSINEQFF. For the CDR3, the DNA is TGTGCCAGCAGATCGATTAATGAGCAGTTCTTC.

Notes on this clonotype: Being one base from a much bigger clone, this may be a read error. The rearrangement uses TRBV12-3 or TRBV12-4 and TRBJ2-1; 9 bases match TRBD2. J gave up 6 bases and V 6 bases, and 3 bases lay outside the gene matches. The CDR3 has 13 amino acids. CDR3 sequence (DNA): TGTGCCAGCAGGGCTAGCGGGGCCAATGAGCAGTTCTTC. Its protein is CASRASGANEQFF.

The chain is built from TRBV9 and TRBJ2-2; 7 nucleotides line up with TRBD2. Germline-derived CDR1 and CDR2 are SGDLS and YYNGEE. This CDR3 is 15 amino acids long. The junction had 7 bases not matched to a gene; V was cut back by 2 bases and J by 6 bases. CDR3 loop: CASSVGNGRSGELFF. CDR3 nucleotide sequence: TGTGCCAGCAGCGTTGGGAACGGGAGGTCCGGGGAGCTGTTTTTT. The variable domain in full, with the rest retrieved from reference TRBV9 and TRBJ2-2, is DSGVTQTPKHLITATGQRVTLRCSPRSGDLSVYWYQQSLDQGLQFLIQYYNGEERAKGNILERFSAQQFPDLHSELNLSSLELGDSALYFCASSVGNGRSGELFFGEGSRLTVL.

Only a few counts were recorded for this clonotype. This sequence joins TRBV6-5 and TRBJ2-1; TRBD2 aligns across 11 bases. This CDR3 contains 17 residues. The V and J ends lost 0 bases and 4 bases, in that order; junction bases with no gene match: 5. Germline CDR1 and CDR2: MNHEY and SVGAGI. The CDR3 DNA is TGTGCCAGCAGTTACTCGGGACTAGCGGCGCTTTACAATGAGCAGTTCTTC. Translating gives CASSYSGLAALYNEQFF.

This clonotype has only a few counts. CDR3 loop: CASSSQFGGPDTQYF. CDR3 sequence (DNA): TGTGCCAGCAGCTCCCAGTTCGGGGGGCCAGATACGCAGTATTTT. The chain recombines TRBV7-2 with TRBJ2-3; a possible D gene is TRBD2 (7 bases). CDR1 and CDR2 from the germline V gene are SGHTA and FQGNSA. This CDR3 is built from 15 residues. The germline V and J ends were trimmed by 4 bases and 4 bases, with 15 bases remaining between them.

The J gene is TRBJ2-1, the V gene TRBV18; no definite D call. The CDR3 runs 12 residues. CDR1 and CDR2 from the germline V gene are KGHSH and LQKENI. Trimming stripped 3 bases from V and 4 bases from J, with 4 bases between. This CDR3 is CASSPFYNEQFF. The CDR3, as DNA: TGTGCCAGCTCACCCTTTTACAATGAGCAGTTCTTC.

The chain carries TRBV5-5 and TRBJ2-5; 10 bases agree with TRBD1. This CDR3 contains 17 residues. V trimming: 0 bases; J trimming: 5 bases; junction bases outside the gene matches: 10. Germline V gene data show CDR1 as SGHKS and CDR2 as YYEKEE (reference sequence). The CDR3 DNA sequence: TGTGCCAGCAGCTTGGCCATGGGACAGGGGTGGACGGAGACCCAGTACTTC. It codes for CASSLAMGQGWTETQYF.

The chain employs TRBV7-6 and TRBJ2-2; D gene unclear. V was pared by 1 base and J by 1 base, with 13 bases between. The CDR3 spans 17 residues. Germline lookup yields CDR1 SGHVS and CDR2 FNYEAQ. In DNA, the CDR3 is TGTGCCAGCAGCTTAGTAGGAGATACAGAGAACACCGGGGAGCTGTTTTTT. Its translation is CASSLVGDTENTGELFF.

The chain couples TRBV12-3 or TRBV12-4 to TRBJ2-4; perhaps D is TRBD1 or TRBD2 (5 bases each). This CDR3 has 16 residues. V was shortened by 3 bases and J by 1 base, with 13 bases between the two germline ends. CDR3 DNA sequence: TGTGCCAGCAGTTTTGGGGGATTCCAGGCCAAAAACATTCAGTACTTC. This sequence encodes CASSFGGFQAKNIQYF.

Only a few counts were recorded for this clonotype. This sequence joins TRBV7-2 and TRBJ2-1, with TRBD1 identical over 7 bases. Germline-derived CDR1 and CDR2 are SGHTA and FQGNSA. Losses at the gene ends were 7 bases for V and 4 bases for J; bases not matched to a gene: 7. This CDR3 is 14 amino acids long. The CDR3 region is CASNPGTEYNEQFF. The DNA for the CDR3 is TGTGCCAGCAACCCCGGGACAGAGTACAATGAGCAGTTCTTC. The full variable domain, with the rest looked up from reference TRBV7-2 and TRBJ2-1, is GAGVSQSPSNKVTEKGKDVELRCDPISGHTALYWYRQSLGQGLEFLIYFQGNSAPDKSGLPSDRFSAERTGGSVSTLTIQRTQQEDSAVYLCASNPGTEYNEQFFGPGTRLTVL.

The table lists this clonotype with a few counts. The genes are TRBV10-3 and TRBJ2-1, with 9 bases fitting TRBD1. Germline CDR1 and CDR2: ENHRY and SYGVKD. V was clipped by 7 bases and J by 5 bases; unmatched bases: 3. This CDR3 region has 13 residues. The DNA for the CDR3 is TGTGCCATCACGGGGACAGGGAACAATGAGCAGTTCTTC. Residues: CAITGTGNNEQFF.

The CDR3 DNA reads TGTGCCAGCAGCCCAACTAGCGGGAGTTACCTTAATACGCAGTATTTT. It encodes CASSPTSGSYLNTQYF. The chain recombines TRBV7-8 with TRBJ2-3; 11 nucleotides line up with TRBD2. This CDR3 has 16 amino acids. The germline V gene has CDR1 SGHVS and CDR2 FQNEAQ. After removal of 5 bases from V and 7 bases from J, the junction contained 11 bases not matched to a gene. Drawing the rest from reference TRBV7-8 and TRBJ2-3, the complete variable domain is GAGVSQSPRYKVAKRGQDVALRCDPISGHVSLFWYQQALGQGPEFLTYFQNEAQLDKSGLPSDRFFAERPEGSVSTLKIQRTQQEDSAVYLCASSPTSGSYLNTQYFGPGTRLTVL.

This clonotype was seen a handful of times. The chain uses TRBV10-3 and TRBJ2-1; tentative D call: TRBD2 (6 bases). The CDR3 length is 14 residues. The V gene's germline CDR1 is ENHRY and CDR2 SYGVKD. The V gene lost 3 bases and the J gene lost 10 bases, with 16 bases spanning the gap. This chain's CDR3 is CAISDGIGGNEQFF. Here the CDR3 DNA reads TGTGCCATCAGTGATGGGATTGGAGGGAACGAGCAGTTCTTC.

A note on this clonotype: One end of the junction does not line up with germline, which may come from a read error. This chain links TRBV5-1 with TRBJ1-1; no definite D call. This CDR3 is built from 14 residues. The germline gives CDR1 SGHRS, CDR2 YFSETQ. The CDR3 loop is CATSLEWQNTEAFF. The CDR3 nucleotides read TGCGCCACCAGCCTGGAGTGGCAGAACACTGAAGCTTTCTTT.

The rearrangement links TRBV24-1 to TRBJ2-1, with 10 bases lining up with TRBD2. The germline V gene encodes CDR1 KGHDR and CDR2 SFDVKD. V was pared by 4 bases and J by 8 bases, with 7 bases of the junction left unmatched. The CDR3 has 15 residues. The CDR3 loop reads CATSESGRGDDEQFF. DNA of the CDR3: TGTGCCACCAGTGAGAGCGGGAGGGGTGACGATGAGCAGTTCTTC.

This chain joins TRBV29-1 and TRBJ1-1; D is perhaps TRBD1 (5 bases). Germline loops: CDR1 SQVTM, CDR2 ANQGSEA. The V and J ends lost 3 bases and 8 bases respectively, with 16 bases between them. The CDR3 has 13 amino acids. The CDR3 is CSVDRPVWTEAFF. Here the CDR3 DNA reads TGCAGCGTTGATAGGCCGGTATGGACAGAAGCTTTCTTT.

This clonotype was observed at least ten times. This chain links TRBV4-3 with TRBJ2-3; 7 bases map to TRBD2. The J segment lost 2 bases and the V segment lost 1 base, leaving 9 bases of the junction unmatched. CDR3 size: 17 residues. The germline V gene encodes CDR1 LGHNA and CDR2 YSLEER. The CDR3 here is CASSQGLGGGATDTQYF. CDR3 nucleotides: TGCGCCAGCAGCCAAGGCCTTGGCGGGGGAGCCACAGATACGCAGTATTTT.

V is TRBV12-3 or TRBV12-4 and J is TRBJ2-1; 9 bases align to TRBD2. This CDR3 has 14 amino acids. V shed 11 bases and J 5 bases; nucleotides not matched to a gene: 10. CDR3 in amino acids: CAGSLAGAHNEQFF. Written as DNA, the CDR3 is TGTGCCGGCTCCTTAGCGGGAGCACACAATGAGCAGTTCTTC.

The rearrangement joins TRBV4-1 to TRBJ2-5; D is possibly TRBD1 (6 bases). The V end was cut by 4 bases, the J end by 2 bases, with 29 bases between. The CDR3 has 20 residues. From germline, CDR1 is MGHRA and CDR2 YSYEKL. CDR3 residues: CASSRKWDNTFAGGQETQYF. For the CDR3, the DNA is TGCGCCAGCAGCCGGAAGTGGGACAACACTTTTGCTGGGGGTCAAGAGACCCAGTACTTC.

The chain combines TRBV5-8 with TRBJ2-7; D possibly uses TRBD1 or TRBD2 (5 bases each). The CDR3 sequence is 15 residues long. Germline V gene lookup returns CDR1 SGHTS and CDR2 YDEGEE. The chain's CDR3 is CASSFGTALSYEQCV. The DNA of the CDR3 is TGTGCCAGCAGCTTCGGGACGGCTCTCTCCTACGAGCAGTGCGTC.

The chain is built from TRBV29-1 and TRBJ2-1; TRBD1 matches at 7 bases. Trimming at V came to 7 bases and at J to 9 bases, leaving 6 bases not matched to a gene. The CDR3 is 11 amino acids. Germline values: CDR1 SQVTM, CDR2 ANQGSEA. CDR3 DNA sequence: TGCAGCGCAGGACAGGCGGCTGAGCAGTTCTTC. Protein sequence: CSAGQAAEQFF.

In this sample, this clonotype turned up a few times. The gene calls are TRBV20-1 and TRBJ2-2; TRBD2 is a possible D gene (5 bases). The germline V and J ends were trimmed by 3 bases and 1 base, with 9 bases remaining between them. The CDR3 is 14 amino acids. Germline V gene sequence: CDR1 DFQATT, CDR2 SNEGSKA (reference sequence). The CDR3 spells CSARLARNTGELFF. Written as DNA, the CDR3 is TGCAGTGCTAGGCTAGCACGGAACACCGGGGAGCTGTTTTTT.

This clonotype was found a few times. The V call is TRBV18, the J call TRBJ1-2; no definite D call. Germline values: CDR1 KGHSH, CDR2 LQKENI. With 0 bases removed from V and 4 bases from J, the gap between germline ends came to 15 bases. The CDR3 has 16 amino acids. As DNA, the CDR3 is TGTGCCAGCTCACCACCGGATATAGGGTCCTCCTATGGCTACACCTTC. This translates into CASSPPDIGSSYGYTF.